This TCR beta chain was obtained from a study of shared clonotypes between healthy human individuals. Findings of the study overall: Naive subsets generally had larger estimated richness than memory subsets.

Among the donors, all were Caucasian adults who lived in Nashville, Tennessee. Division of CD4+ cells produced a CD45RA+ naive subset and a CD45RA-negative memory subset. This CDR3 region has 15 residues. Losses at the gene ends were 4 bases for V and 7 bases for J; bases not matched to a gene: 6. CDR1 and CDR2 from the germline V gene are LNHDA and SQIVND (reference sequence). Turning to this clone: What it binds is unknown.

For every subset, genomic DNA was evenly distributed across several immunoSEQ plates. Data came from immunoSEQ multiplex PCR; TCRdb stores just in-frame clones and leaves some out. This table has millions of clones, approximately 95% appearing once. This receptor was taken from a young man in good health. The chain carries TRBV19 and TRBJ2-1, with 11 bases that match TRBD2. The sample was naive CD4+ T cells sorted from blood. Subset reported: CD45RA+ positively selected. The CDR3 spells CASSKVAGGRNEQFF. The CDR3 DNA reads TGTGCCAGTAGTAAAGTAGCGGGAGGGCGTAATGAGCAGTTCTTC.